This T cell receptor beta chain was profiled in a study of blood T cell repertoires in COVID-19. Study background: PBMCs, B-cell-depleted T cells, or T cells provided the cDNA or gDNA that made up the material.

There are a few counts of this clone. In the study's own analysis: Reference gene primer amplification yielded estimated nucleated cell counts. Data came from immunoSEQ multiplex PCR; TCRdb stores just in-frame clones and leaves some out. D and trimming come from the DNA, and the V and J calls and clone size come from that table. The table lists fewer than 350,000 clones, about 90% of them singletons. This CDR3 is 16 amino acids long. Looked up from germline, CDR1 is MNHEY and CDR2 is SMNVEV (reference sequence). V shed 6 bases and J shed 6 bases, with 20 bases lying between them. The rearrangement joins TRBV27 to TRBJ2-2; D perhaps matches TRBD2 (5 bases). The sequence was collected from a woman aged 25-40 years with COVID-19, enrolled during active disease. Sequencing input: peripheral blood. CDR3 sequence (DNA): TGTGCCAGCAGCCCAAAGCCGGTATTCGGGGCCGGGGAGCTGTTTTTT. This translates into CASSPKPVFGAGELFF.